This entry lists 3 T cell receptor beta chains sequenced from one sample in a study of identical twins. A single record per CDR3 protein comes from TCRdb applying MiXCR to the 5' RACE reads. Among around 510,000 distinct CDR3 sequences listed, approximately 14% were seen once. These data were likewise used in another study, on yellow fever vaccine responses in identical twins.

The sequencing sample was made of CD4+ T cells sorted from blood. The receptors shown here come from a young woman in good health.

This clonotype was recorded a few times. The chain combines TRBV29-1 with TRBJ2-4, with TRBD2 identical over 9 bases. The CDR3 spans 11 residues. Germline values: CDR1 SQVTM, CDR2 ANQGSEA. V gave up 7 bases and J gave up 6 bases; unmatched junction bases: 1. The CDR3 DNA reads TGCAGCGGGCGGGGGGGAAACATTCAGTACTTC. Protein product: CSGRGGNIQYF.

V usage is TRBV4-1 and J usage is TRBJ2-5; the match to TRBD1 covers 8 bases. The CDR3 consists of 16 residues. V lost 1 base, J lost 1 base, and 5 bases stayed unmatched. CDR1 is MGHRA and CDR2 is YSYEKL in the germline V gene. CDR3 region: CASSQALDRAQETQYF. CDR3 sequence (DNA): TGCGCCAGCAGCCAAGCCCTGGACAGGGCCCAAGAGACCCAGTACTTC.

CDR3 amino acids: CASSSPGQRGANVLTF. DNA of the CDR3: TGTGCCAGCAGTTCCCCGGGACAACGGGGGGCCAACGTCCTGACTTTC. V is TRBV27 and J is TRBJ2-6; possible D gene TRBD1, 6 bases. The CDR3 length is 16 residues. CDR1 and CDR2 (germline): MNHEY, SMNVEV (reference sequence). Deletions cut 4 bases from V and 4 bases from J, with 14 bases between.